Listed below are T cell receptor beta chains from one sample, sequenced in a study of tumor-infiltrating lymphocytes in localized non-small cell lung cancer. The protocol was immunoSEQ multiplex PCR, while the TCRdb copy is restricted to in-frame clones and leaves out a portion. The data hold 6,000 to 8,500 clones, with approximately 57% observed a single time. The material sequenced was lung tumor tissue. The receptors come from a human donor with non-small cell lung cancer. CDR3s include the opening cysteine and the closing phenylalanine or tryptophan. D genes are given only for firm matches. Clone size, where shown, is once, few, many, or a class for clones that have expanded.

>medium-sized|TRBD1|TRBJ2-3|TRBV7-2
CASSARQGGSTDTQYF
TGTGCCAGCAGCGCGAGACAGGGGGGGTCCACAGATACGCAGTATTTT
>NA|NA|TRBJ2-6|TRBV6-6
CASSYSTSSGANVLTF
TGTGCCAGCAGTTACTCGACCAGCTCTGGGGCCAACGTCCTGACTTTC
>NA|NA|TRBJ2-3|TRBV5-1
CASSLEGRVTDTQYF
TGCGCCAGCAGCTTGGAGGGCAGGGTCACAGATACGCAGTATTTT
>NA|NA|TRBJ1-2|TRBV19
CASSGQKGYNGYTF
TGTGCCAGTAGCGGACAGAAGGGATATAATGGCTACACCTTC
>NA|TRBD1|TRBJ1-4|TRBV19
CASSLLGTGEKLFF
TGTGCCAGTAGCCTATTAGGGACAGGTGAAAAACTGTTTTTT
>once|TRBD1|TRBJ2-2|TRBV7-9
CASSFTGVRTGELFF
TGTGCCAGCAGCTTCACAGGGGTTAGGACCGGGGAGCTGTTTTTT
>NA|NA|TRBJ1-1|TRBV2
CASTTRAEAFF
TGTGCCAGCACGACCCGGGCTGAAGCTTTCTTT
>NA|TRBD1|TRBJ1-2|TRBV27
CASSSRGFGYGYTF
TGTGCCAGCAGTTCCAGGGGGTTCGGCTATGGCTACACCTTC
>NA|NA|TRBJ1-5|TRBV6-5
CASSYSDQPQHF
TGTGCCAGCAGTTACTCCGATCAGCCCCAGCATTTT
>few|NA|TRBJ2-5|TRBV15
CATSRVQETQYF
TGTGCCACCAGCAGAGTCCAAGAGACCCAGTACTTC
>once|TRBD2|TRBJ2-5|TRBV19
CASSKAGAGGETQYF
TGTGCCAGTAGTAAAGCGGGGGCCGGGGGGGAGACCCAGTACTTC
>few|NA|TRBJ2-1|TRBV29-1
CSVPPASSYNEQFF
TGCAGCGTCCCCCCCGCGAGCTCCTACAATGAGCAGTTCTTC
>medium-sized|NA|TRBJ1-6|TRBV6-5
CASSWGGGDSPLHF
TGTGCCAGCAGTTGGGGGGGAGGAGATTCACCCCTCCACTTT
>NA|NA|TRBJ2-7|TRBV6-9
CASSRANSYEQYF
TGTGCCAGCAGCAGGGCCAACTCCTACGAGCAGTACTTC
>medium-sized|NA|TRBJ1-6|TRBV7-2
CASSLEQGHSPLHF
TGTGCCAGCAGCTTAGAACAGGGTCATTCACCCCTCCACTTT
>NA|NA|TRBJ1-2|TRBV7-2
CASSLSTQVYGYTF
TGTGCCAGCAGCTTATCGACACAGGTCTATGGCTACACCTTC
>NA|TRBD1|TRBJ1-4|TRBV6-6
CASRTDRVGKLFF
TGTGCCAGCAGGACGGACAGGGTAGGAAAACTGTTTTTT
>NA|NA|TRBJ2-1|TRBV4-1
CASSQKVWGTFHNEQFF
TGCGCCAGCAGCCAGAAAGTCTGGGGGACCTTCCACAATGAGCAGTTCTTC
>NA|NA|TRBJ2-7|TRBV4-1
CASSQVIQGTYEQYF
TGCGCCAGCAGCCAAGTCATCCAGGGAACCTACGAGCAGTACTTC
>once|NA|TRBJ2-1|TRBV2
CASNEGSHYNEQFF
TGTGCCAGCAACGAGGGGTCGCACTACAATGAGCAGTTCTTC
>NA|NA|TRBJ1-4|TRBV6-1
CASSGGWVPLNEKLFF
TGTGCCAGCAGTGGAGGTTGGGTACCGTTAAATGAAAAACTGTTTTTT
>once|TRBD2|TRBJ2-1|TRBV6-1
CASSEGTSGRKRNEQFF
TGTGCCAGCAGTGAAGGGACTAGCGGACGAAAAAGGAATGAGCAGTTCTTC
>NA|NA|TRBJ1-1|TRBV7-9
CASSAHAQGRGTEAFF
TGTGCCAGCAGCGCCCACGCCCAGGGAAGAGGCACTGAAGCTTTCTTT
>NA|NA|TRBJ1-2|TRBV7-9
CASTTQGFSNYGYTF
TGTGCCAGCACAACCCAGGGGTTCAGTAACTATGGCTACACCTTC
>NA|NA|TRBJ2-7|TRBV7-9
CASSLWDGPPEQYF
TGTGCCAGCAGCCTCTGGGACGGTCCACCCGAGCAGTACTTC
>once|NA|TRBJ2-5|TRBV6-5
CASSYGGAETQYF
TGTGCCAGCAGTTACGGAGGGGCCGAGACCCAGTACTTC
>NA|NA|TRBJ1-1|TRBV30
CAWSVSANTEAFF
TGTGCCTGGAGTGTCTCTGCGAACACTGAAGCTTTCTTT
>NA|TRBD1|TRBJ2-3|TRBV7-3
CASSARQGGSTDTQYF
TGTGCCAGCAGCGCGAGACAGGGGGGGTCCACAGATACGCAGTATTTT
>NA|NA|TRBJ1-2|TRBV29-1
CSVNQGMIGYGYTF
TGCAGCGTTAACCAGGGGATGATAGGGTATGGCTACACCTTC
>NA|NA|TRBJ2-5|TRBV19
CASSVRPQETQYF
TGTGCCAGTAGCGTTAGACCCCAAGAGACCCAGTACTTC
>NA|NA|TRBJ2-2|TRBV5-4
CASRPRGGDTGELFF
TGTGCCAGCAGGCCCAGGGGCGGGGACACCGGGGAGCTGTTTTTT
>NA|NA|TRBJ1-5|TRBV7-2
CASSLAEGQPQHF
TGTGCCAGCAGCTTAGCGGAGGGTCAGCCCCAGCATTTT
>once|TRBD1|TRBJ1-4|TRBV4-1
CASSQPGGTGVEKLFF
TGCGCCAGCAGCCAACCAGGCGGGACAGGGGTTGAAAAACTGTTTTTT
>NA|NA|TRBJ1-2|TRBV30
CAWSRKTNYGYTF
TGTGCCTGGAGTCGGAAGACTAACTATGGCTACACCTTC
>NA|NA|TRBJ2-1|TRBV6-5
CASSTRAEQFF
TGTGCCAGCAGCACGAGGGCTGAGCAGTTCTTC
>NA|TRBD2|TRBJ2-2|TRBV11-2
CASSARTSGNTGELFF
TGTGCCAGCAGCGCCCGGACTAGCGGAAACACCGGGGAGCTGTTTTTT
>NA|NA|TRBJ2-2|TRBV5-6
CASSFRGRNTGELFF
TGTGCCAGCAGCTTTCGCGGTCGAAACACCGGGGAGCTGTTTTTT
>NA|NA|TRBJ2-7|TRBV30
CAWSVLGNEQYF
TGTGCCTGGAGTGTACTGGGGAACGAGCAGTACTTC
>NA|TRBD2|TRBJ2-5|TRBV2
CASRKGTSGVLQETQYF
TGTGCCAGCAGAAAAGGGACTAGCGGGGTTCTCCAAGAGACCCAGTACTTC
>NA|NA|TRBJ2-7|TRBV28
CASSLGVFYEQYF
TGTGCCAGCAGTTTAGGGGTTTTCTACGAGCAGTACTTC
>NA|NA|TRBJ1-1|TRBV18
CASSPERYRVFTEAFF
TGTGCCAGCTCACCAGAACGATACAGGGTCTTCACTGAAGCTTTCTTT
>few|NA|TRBJ2-5|TRBV14
CASSPIGQYQETQYF
TGTGCCAGCAGCCCGATCGGGCAGTACCAAGAGACCCAGTACTTC
>NA|TRBD2|TRBJ2-3|TRBV7-9
CASSFPSGSTDTQYF
TGTGCCAGCAGCTTTCCTAGCGGGAGCACAGATACGCAGTATTTT
>NA|TRBD2|TRBJ2-7|TRBV7-9
CASSLGRGASYEQYF
TGTGCCAGCAGCTTAGGGCGGGGGGCCTCCTACGAGCAGTACTTC
>NA|NA|TRBJ1-1|TRBV6-5
CASNTDPIMNTEAFF
TGTGCCAGCAACACGGACCCAATCATGAACACTGAAGCTTTCTTT
>once|NA|TRBJ1-3|TRBV4-3
CASSQLDSGNTIYF
TGCGCCAGCAGCCAACTCGACTCTGGAAACACCATATATTTT
>NA|TRBD1|TRBJ1-1|TRBV5-1
CASSLGFGTANTEAFF
TGCGCCAGCAGCTTGGGATTCGGGACAGCAAACACTGAAGCTTTCTTT
>NA|NA|TRBJ1-2|TRBV29-1
CSVWTDYGYTF
TGCAGCGTCTGGACAGATTATGGCTACACCTTC
>NA|NA|TRBJ2-7|TRBV6-1
CATHYLTHAYEQYF
TGTGCCACCCACTATCTAACCCATGCCTACGAGCAGTACTTC
>NA|TRBD2|TRBJ2-1|TRBV4-1
CASSPPGLAAYNEQFF
TGCGCCAGCAGCCCCCCGGGACTAGCGGCCTACAATGAGCAGTTCTTC